Listed below are T cell receptor beta chains from one sample, sequenced in a study of T cells in Graves' hyperthyroidism and ophthalmopathy. TCRdb used MiXCR to reprocess the multiplex PCR reads, holding one entry per CDR3 protein. The sample includes 550,000 to 600,000 distinct CDR3 sequences, more than 45% of them seen just once. Sequenced: peripheral blood or thyroid tissue (not recorded which). Receptors were obtained from an adult woman with Graves' disease, either hyperthyroidism or ophthalmopathy (not recorded which). Both conserved end residues are part of each CDR3. A D gene is named only where the DNA matches it firmly. Clone sizes are given selectively: once, few, many, or a class where the clone is expanded.

TRBV6-5	many	14	NA	TRBJ2-2	TGTGCCAGCAGTTACGGTTCCGGGGACGGGGAGCTGTTTTTT	CASSYGSGDGELFF
TRBV5-1	NA	14	TRBD2	TRBJ2-1	TGCGCCAGCAGCTTGGTGCGGGGGAACAATGAGCAGTTCTTC	CASSLVRGNNEQFF
TRBV28	few	12	NA	TRBJ2-7	TGTGCCAGCGGCGGCAGTGACTACGAGCAGTACTTC	CASGGSDYEQYF
TRBV7-9	NA	18	TRBD2	TRBJ2-7	TGTGCCAGCACCACCTCCGTTATAGGGACTAGCGAATCCTACGAGCAGTACTTC	CASTTSVIGTSESYEQYF
TRBV28	NA	15	TRBD1	TRBJ1-4	TGTGCCAGCAGTTACTGGAGGACAGGGGTAGAAAAACTGTTTTTT	CASSYWRTGVEKLFF
TRBV19	NA	14	TRBD1	TRBJ1-1	TGTGCCAGTAGGACAGGGTGGGAAAACACTGAAGCTTTCTTT	CASRTGWENTEAFF
TRBV20-1	many	13	NA	TRBJ1-2	TGCAGTGCTAGAGCGTGGCAGGTCTATGGCTACACCTTC	CSARAWQVYGYTF
TRBV5-1	NA	14	NA	TRBJ2-5	TGCGCCAGCAGCTTGCCTTTTGGGCAAGAGACCCAGTACTTC	CASSLPFGQETQYF
TRBV6-6	NA	13	NA	TRBJ1-5	TGTGCCAGCAGTGCAGGGTTAGGTCAGCCCCAGCATTTT	CASSAGLGQPQHF
TRBV25-1	NA	14	NA	TRBJ1-5	TGTGCCAGCAGTGGTGGAGGGAGTTATCAGCCCCAGCATTTT	CASSGGGSYQPQHF
TRBV10-3	NA	17	NA	TRBJ2-5	NA	CAICSALDRGLGETQYF
TRBV7-9	NA	16	NA	TRBJ2-2	TGTGCCAGCACCCCTAGGACGCAGGGGACCGCCGGGGAGCTGTTTTTT	CASTPRTQGTAGELFF
TRBV3-1	many	15	NA	TRBJ2-7	TGTGCCAGCAGCCAAGAGGGACTCGGCTCCTACGAGCAGTACTTC	CASSQEGLGSYEQYF
TRBV7-9	few	15	TRBD1	TRBJ2-5	TGTGCCAGCAGCTTAGCTTTGACAGGGAAAGAGACCCAGTACTTC	CASSLALTGKETQYF
TRBV12-3/TRBV12-4	NA	14	NA	TRBJ2-5	TGTGCCAGCAGTTTCAATGGGGATCAAGAGACCCAGTACTTC	CASSFNGDQETQYF
TRBV4-1	NA	16	NA	TRBJ2-2	TGCGCCAGCAGCCAACCGGGTGGGTACCTGCCCGGGGAGCTGTTTTTT	CASSQPGGYLPGELFF
TRBV10-3	once	13	NA	TRBJ2-7	TGTGCCATCAGGGACGGGAGCCCTAACGAGCAGTACTTC	CAIRDGSPNEQYF
TRBV19	NA	10	NA	TRBJ1-1	TGTGCCAGTGGGTACACTGAAGCTTTCTTT	CASGYTEAFF
TRBV15	few	14	NA	TRBJ1-2	TGTGCCACCAGCAGAGAAAACCAATTCTATGGCTACACCTTC	CATSRENQFYGYTF
TRBV10-3	NA	12	TRBD1	TRBJ1-2	TGTGCCATCAGTGGACAGGGGTACGGCTACACCTTC	CAISGQGYGYTF
TRBV2	NA	15	NA	TRBJ1-2	TGTGCCAGCAGTCTCACTGTTGAGGGGCCCTATGGCTACACCTTC	CASSLTVEGPYGYTF
TRBV7-8	NA	16	TRBD2	TRBJ2-1	TGTGCCAGCAGCTTAGGCGGGAGGCCAGGGGACAATGAGCAGTTCTTC	CASSLGGRPGDNEQFF
TRBV29-1	few	12	NA	TRBJ2-2	TGCAGCGCGGTACAGGGTACCGGGGAGCTGTTTTTT	CSAVQGTGELFF
TRBV3-1	many	15	TRBD1	TRBJ1-1	TGTGCCAGCAGCCCAATTACAGGGGCGGTTACTGAAGCTTTCTTT	CASSPITGAVTEAFF
TRBV9	once	15	NA	TRBJ1-1	TGTGCCAGCAGCGTAAGGGGGACGGAGAACACTGAAGCTTTCTTT	CASSVRGTENTEAFF
TRBV7-9	many	15	TRBD1	TRBJ2-7	TGTGCCAGCAGCCCTCAGGGACAGGGGGGTTCCGGGCAGTACTTC	CASSPQGQGGSGQYF
TRBV6-1	many	14	NA	TRBJ2-7	TGTGCCAGCAGAACAGGGCTAGGGATCGACGAGCAGTACTTC	CASRTGLGIDEQYF
TRBV6-1	few	16	TRBD2	TRBJ2-6	TGTGCCAGCAGTGAACAGCGGGAGTTTGGGGCCAACGTCCTGACTTTC	CASSEQREFGANVLTF
TRBV6-5	NA	12	NA	TRBJ1-2	TGTGCCAGCAGTTACCGGGGGCGCAGAAACACCTTC	CASSYRGRRNTF
TRBV20-1	NA	14	NA	TRBJ2-1	TGCAGTGCCGAGGACAGCTCTTCCTACAATGAGCAGTTCTTC	CSAEDSSSYNEQFF
TRBV15	few	15	NA	TRBJ1-1	TGTGCCACCAGCAGAGATGACAGGATGAACACTGAAGCTTTCTTT	CATSRDDRMNTEAFF
TRBV10-3	NA	13	NA	TRBJ1-2	TGTGCCACGTCAACAAACACAAAGGATGGCTACACCTTC	CATSTNTKDGYTF
TRBV6-5	many	15	NA	TRBJ1-4	TGTGCCAGCAAACAACTTAGGGGGGTCGGTGAAAAACTGTTTTTT	CASKQLRGVGEKLFF
TRBV7-2	few	17	NA	TRBJ1-3	TGTGCCAGCAGCTTCGGTGGACGGAGCCGCTCTGGAAACACCATATATTTT	CASSFGGRSRSGNTIYF
TRBV5-1	NA	13	NA	TRBJ2-5	TGCGCCAGCAGCCGGGGGAGTAAAGAGACCCAGTACTTC	CASSRGSKETQYF
TRBV5-1	NA	12	TRBD1	TRBJ2-5	TGCGCCAGCAGCGACTACCGGGACAGGGAGTACTTC	CASSDYRDREYF
TRBV7-8	many	16	TRBD1	TRBJ2-5	TGTGCCAGCAGCTCCCGGGGACAGGGCTCTCCAGAGACCCAGTACTTC	CASSSRGQGSPETQYF
TRBV9	many	12	NA	TRBJ2-7	TGTGCCAGCAGCGTCAGAGGGGGCGAGCAGTACTTC	CASSVRGGEQYF
TRBV12-3/TRBV12-4	many	12	NA	TRBJ1-1	TGTGCCAGCAGTTTCGTGAACACTGAAGCTTTCTTT	CASSFVNTEAFF
TRBV3-1	few	13	NA	TRBJ1-1	TGTGCCAGCAGCAAAATACAGAACACTGAAGCTTTCTTT	CASSKIQNTEAFF
TRBV7-8	NA	14	NA	TRBJ1-2	TGTGCCAGCAGCTTTGGCCCCGGTAGGGAAGGCTACACCTTC	CASSFGPGREGYTF
TRBV5-1	NA	17	NA	TRBJ2-2	TGCGCCTGGAGCCCCCGATACTCCGGGAGTGACACCGGGGAGCTGTTTTTT	CAWSPRYSGSDTGELFF